This T cell receptor (beta chain) stems from a study of cytomegalovirus exposure and HLA in healthy donors. Across the study: As released early, the data held about 85 million unique TCRs from HLA-typed donors.

The V and J ends lost 1 base and 7 bases respectively, with 17 bases between them. The CDR3 is made up of 17 amino acids. CDR1 and CDR2 from the germline V gene are MGHRA and YSYEKL. PCR was performed using 60 Vbeta and 13 Jbeta primers. Some clones are missing from TCRdb's copy, which holds only in-frame ones; the method was immunoSEQ multiplex PCR. This table holds tens of thousands of clones, roughly 80% found once. Whole-study findings and limits: A highly shared variant cluster was judged a likely technical artifact.

This clone has more than one count but fewer than ten. The antigen remains unidentified. The clonotype originates from a man in his forties in good health and CMV-seronegative. The specimen sequenced was PBMCs. V gene TRBV4-1 combines with J gene TRBJ1-6, with D perhaps matching TRBD1 (6 bases). Here the CDR3 reads CASSQAQGTLTNSPLHF. The CDR3 nucleotides are TGCGCCAGCAGCCAAGCGCAGGGGACGTTGACAAATTCACCCCTCCACTTT.